These 3 T cell receptor beta chains were sequenced from one sample in a study of graft-versus-host responses after intestinal transplantation. The assay was immunoSEQ multiplex PCR, and TCRdb's table has in-frame clones only and misses some. The data hold approximately 94,000 clones, with less than 90% observed a single time. Their specific antigens are unknown. This material consisted of unstimulated CD4+ T cells sorted from spleen or lymph node cells, taken before transplant. Receptors were obtained from a human donor who was the organ donor for an intestinal transplant.

This clone has just a few counts. The J gene is TRBJ1-2, the V gene TRBV13; 7 bases line up with TRBD1. The CDR3 covers 18 residues. V shed 4 bases, J shed 2 bases, and the junction held 16 bases outside the gene matches. In germline, CDR1 is PRHDT, CDR2 FYEKMQ (reference sequence). The CDR3 nucleotides are TGTGCCAGCAGCTCCTACCATAAAAACAGGGGTCGGAACTATGGCTACACCTTC. Amino acid sequence: CASSSYHKNRGRNYGYTF.

V gene TRBV18 combines with J gene TRBJ2-1; 7 nucleotides line up with TRBD1. The germline gives CDR1 KGHSH, CDR2 LQKENI. The CDR3 contains 18 residues. The ends lost 0 bases at V and 0 bases at J; junction bases unmatched: 8. The chain's CDR3 is CASSPPLGTAYSYNEQFF. CDR3 bases: TGTGCCAGCTCACCACCGCTAGGGACAGCCTACTCCTACAATGAGCAGTTCTTC.

This sequence joins TRBV7-3 and TRBJ1-1, with D possibly matching TRBD1 (6 bases). The CDR3 covers 17 residues. In germline, CDR1 is SGHTA, CDR2 FQGTGA. The V end was cut by 3 bases, the J end by 6 bases, with 23 bases between. The CDR3 sequence: CASSFQGHQTKRAEAFF. In DNA, the CDR3 is TGTGCCAGCAGCTTCCAGGGACATCAAACCAAACGCGCTGAAGCTTTCTTT.